This T cell receptor (beta chain) was documented in a study of human T cells and chemical hapten exposure. Study-wide context: Diphenylcyclopropenone was applied weekly to patients' scalps across the roughly 23-week study.

This clonotype has ten or more counts. The antigen is unknown. The V and J ends lost 6 bases and 4 bases, in that order; junction bases with no gene match: 6. This CDR3 is 14 amino acids long. The germline CDR1 and CDR2 sequences are SNHLY and FYNNEI. Time point specified: pre-sensitization, week 0. The treatment denotes: therapeutic diphenylcyclopropenone sensitization with weekly scalp DPC. The library tagged each cDNA molecule with unique molecular identifiers. In TCRdb, the RACE reads were re-called with MiXCR into one record per CDR3 protein. Of some 300,000 distinct CDR3 sequences in the sample, 4.5% to 7% were seen once. Study-level points and caveats: Patch test score showed a positive correlation with PT1 expanded TCR counts.

V is TRBV2 and J is TRBJ1-3; the match to TRBD1 covers 7 bases. The sequence came from a woman aged 18-30 years with alopecia areata. Some clones in this sample may be carry-over from other donors' samples. The material sequenced was whole blood, taken in connection with sensitization to the hapten diphenylcyclopropenone (DPC). DNA for the CDR3: TGTGCCAGCAGACACAGGGGAGCAGGAAACACCATATATTTT. It specifies CASRHRGAGNTIYF.